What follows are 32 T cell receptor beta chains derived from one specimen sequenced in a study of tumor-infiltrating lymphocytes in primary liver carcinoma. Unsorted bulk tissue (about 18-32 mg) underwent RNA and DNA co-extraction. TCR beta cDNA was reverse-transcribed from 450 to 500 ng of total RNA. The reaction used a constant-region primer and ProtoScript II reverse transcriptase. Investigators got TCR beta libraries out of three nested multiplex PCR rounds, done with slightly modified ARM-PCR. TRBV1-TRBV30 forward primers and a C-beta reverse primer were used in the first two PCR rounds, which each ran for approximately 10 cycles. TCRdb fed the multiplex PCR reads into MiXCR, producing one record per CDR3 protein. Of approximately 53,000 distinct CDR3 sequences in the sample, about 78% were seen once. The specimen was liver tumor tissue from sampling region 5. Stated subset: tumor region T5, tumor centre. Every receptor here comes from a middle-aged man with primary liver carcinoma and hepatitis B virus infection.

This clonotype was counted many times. The CDR3 DNA reads TGCGCCAGCAGCTTTGCGGAGATGAATGAGCAGTTCTTC. This gives the protein CASSFAEMNEQFF. The V gene is TRBV5-1, the J gene TRBJ2-1; D not resolved. V shed 2 bases and J shed 7 bases, with 10 bases lying between them. Germline assignment: CDR1 SGHRS and CDR2 YFSETQ. CDR3 length equals 13 residues.

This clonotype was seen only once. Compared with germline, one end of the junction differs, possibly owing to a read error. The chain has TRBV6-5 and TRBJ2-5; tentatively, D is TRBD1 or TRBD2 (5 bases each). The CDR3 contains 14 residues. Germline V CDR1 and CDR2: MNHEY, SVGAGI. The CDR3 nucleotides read TGTGCCAGCAGTCACTCGAGGGGCTTGGGGACCCAGTACTTT. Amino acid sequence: CASSHSRGLGTQYF.

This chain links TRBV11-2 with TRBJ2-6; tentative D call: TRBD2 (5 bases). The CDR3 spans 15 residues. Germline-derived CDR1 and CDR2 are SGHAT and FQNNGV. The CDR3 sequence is CTTQRPRSGINVLTF. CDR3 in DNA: TGTACCACCCAGCGGCCGCGCTCTGGGATCAACGTCCTGACTTTC.

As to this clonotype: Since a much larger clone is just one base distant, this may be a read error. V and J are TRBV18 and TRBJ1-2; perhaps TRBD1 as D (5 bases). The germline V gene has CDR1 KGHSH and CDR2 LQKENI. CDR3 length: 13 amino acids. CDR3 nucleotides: TGTGCCAGCTCACCGACAGATAACCATGGCTACACCTTC. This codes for CASSPTDNHGYTF.

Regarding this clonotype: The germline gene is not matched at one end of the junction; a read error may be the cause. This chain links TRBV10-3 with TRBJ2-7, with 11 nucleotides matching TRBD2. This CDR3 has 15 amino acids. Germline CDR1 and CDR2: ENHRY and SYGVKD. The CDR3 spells CAICEGTSGEYEQYF. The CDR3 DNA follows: TGTGCCATCTGTGAAGGGACTAGCGGTGAATACGAGCAGTACTTC.

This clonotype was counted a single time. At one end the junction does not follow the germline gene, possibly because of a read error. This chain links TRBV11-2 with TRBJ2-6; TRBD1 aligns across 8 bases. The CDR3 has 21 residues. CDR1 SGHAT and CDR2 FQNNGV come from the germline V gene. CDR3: CDSSMRGDRGISLSGANVLTF. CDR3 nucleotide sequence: TGTGACAGCAGTATGCGGGGAGACAGGGGCATTTCCCTCTCTGGGGCCAACGTCCTGACTTTC.

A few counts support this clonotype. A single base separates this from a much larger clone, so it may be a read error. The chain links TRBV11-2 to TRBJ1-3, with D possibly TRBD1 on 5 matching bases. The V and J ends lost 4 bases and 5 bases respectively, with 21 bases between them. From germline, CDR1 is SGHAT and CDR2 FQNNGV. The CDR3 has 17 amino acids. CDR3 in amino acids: CASSSLAREGTRNTIYF. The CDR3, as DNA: TGTGCCAGCAGCTCGTTGGCCAGGGAGGGGACCAGAAACACCATATATTTT.

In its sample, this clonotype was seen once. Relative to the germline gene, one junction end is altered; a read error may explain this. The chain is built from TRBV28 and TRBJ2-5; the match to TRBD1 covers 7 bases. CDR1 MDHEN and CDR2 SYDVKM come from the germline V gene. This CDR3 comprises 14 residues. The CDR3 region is CASNTGTAKETQYF. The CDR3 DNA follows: TGTGCCAGCAACACCGGGACAGCGAAAGAGACCCAGTATTTC.

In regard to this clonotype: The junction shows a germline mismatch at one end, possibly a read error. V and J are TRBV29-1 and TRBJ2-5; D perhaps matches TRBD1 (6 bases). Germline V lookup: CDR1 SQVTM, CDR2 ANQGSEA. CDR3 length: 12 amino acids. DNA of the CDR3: TGCAGGGGTATGGACAGTGAAGAGACACAGTACTTC. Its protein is CRGMDSEETQYF.

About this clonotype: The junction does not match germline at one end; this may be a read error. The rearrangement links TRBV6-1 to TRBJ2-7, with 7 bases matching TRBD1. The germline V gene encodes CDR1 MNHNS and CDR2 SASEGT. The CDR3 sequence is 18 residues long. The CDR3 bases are TGTGCCAGCACTGAAGAGTCAAACAGGGGTACGGGCTCCTACGAGCAGTACTTC. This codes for CASTEESNRGTGSYEQYF.

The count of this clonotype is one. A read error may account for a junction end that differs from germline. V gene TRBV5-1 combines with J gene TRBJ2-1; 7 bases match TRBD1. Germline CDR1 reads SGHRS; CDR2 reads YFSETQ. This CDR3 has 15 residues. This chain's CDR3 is CASSGNRGPYNEQFF. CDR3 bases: TGCGCCAGCAGCGGGAACAGGGGCCCCTACAATGAACAGTTCTTC.

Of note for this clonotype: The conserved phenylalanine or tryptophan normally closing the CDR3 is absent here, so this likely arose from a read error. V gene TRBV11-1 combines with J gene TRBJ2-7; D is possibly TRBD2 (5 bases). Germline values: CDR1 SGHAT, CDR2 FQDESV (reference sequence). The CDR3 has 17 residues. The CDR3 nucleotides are TGTGCCAGCAGCTTAGGGCCGGCGGGTGGGAGCTCCTACGGGCAGTACATC. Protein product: CASSLGPAGGSSYGQYI.

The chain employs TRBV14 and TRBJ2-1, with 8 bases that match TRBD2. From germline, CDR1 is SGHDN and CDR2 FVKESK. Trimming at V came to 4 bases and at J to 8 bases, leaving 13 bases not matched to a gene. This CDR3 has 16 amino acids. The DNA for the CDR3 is TGTGCCAGCAGCCGGGGGGCTGGTAGCGGGAACCATGAGCAGTTCTTC. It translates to CASSRGAGSGNHEQFF.

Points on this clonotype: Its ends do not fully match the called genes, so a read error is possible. The CDR3, as DNA: TGTGCCAGCAGTCAAGATCGGAACGAGTACTACTTC. Protein: CASSQDRNEYYF. This rearrangement joins TRBV4-2 to TRBJ2-7; D gene ambiguous. CDR3 length equals 12 residues. Germline CDR1 LGHNA, CDR2 YNFKEQ.

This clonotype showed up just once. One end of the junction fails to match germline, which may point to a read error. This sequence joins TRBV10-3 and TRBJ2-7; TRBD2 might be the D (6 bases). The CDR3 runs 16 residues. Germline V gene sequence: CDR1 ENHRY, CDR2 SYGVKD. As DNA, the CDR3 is TGTGCCATCAGTGAGGGGGTGACTATCGGGAGAGGCGAGCAATACTTC. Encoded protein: CAISEGVTIGRGEQYF.

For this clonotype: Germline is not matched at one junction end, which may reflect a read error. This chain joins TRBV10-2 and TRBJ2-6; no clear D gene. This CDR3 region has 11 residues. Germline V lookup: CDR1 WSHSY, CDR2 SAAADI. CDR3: CASSWTNVLIF. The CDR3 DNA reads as TGCGCCAGCAGTTGGACCAACGTCCTGATTTTC.

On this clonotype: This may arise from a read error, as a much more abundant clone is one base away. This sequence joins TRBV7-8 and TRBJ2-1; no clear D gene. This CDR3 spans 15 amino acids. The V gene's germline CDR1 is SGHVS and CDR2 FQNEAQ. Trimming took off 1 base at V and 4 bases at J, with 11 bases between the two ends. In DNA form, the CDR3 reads TGTGCCAGCAGCTTAGTGTATTTTTCTTACAATGAGCAGTTCTTC. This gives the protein CASSLVYFSYNEQFF.

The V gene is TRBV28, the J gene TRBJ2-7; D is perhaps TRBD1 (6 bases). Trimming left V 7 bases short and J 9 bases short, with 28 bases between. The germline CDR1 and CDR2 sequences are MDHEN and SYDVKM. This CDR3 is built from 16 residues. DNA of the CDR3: TGTGCCAGCACTCGCAATACAGGGCATCCTTTGGCCGTGCAGTACTTC. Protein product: CASTRNTGHPLAVQYF.

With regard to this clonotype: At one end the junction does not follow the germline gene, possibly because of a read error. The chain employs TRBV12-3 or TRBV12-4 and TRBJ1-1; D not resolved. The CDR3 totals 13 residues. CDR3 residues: CASRLEVNTEAFF. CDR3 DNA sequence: TGCGCCAGCAGATTAGAAGTGAACACTGAAGCTTTCTTT.

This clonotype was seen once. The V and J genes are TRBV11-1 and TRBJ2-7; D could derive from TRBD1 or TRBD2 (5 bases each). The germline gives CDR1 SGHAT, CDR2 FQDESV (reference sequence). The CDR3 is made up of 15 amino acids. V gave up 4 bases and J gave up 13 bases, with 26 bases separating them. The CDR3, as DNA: TGTGCCAGCAGCTCATCCCGGGGCTCCTCCTACGAACAATACTTC. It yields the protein CASSSSRGSSYEQYF. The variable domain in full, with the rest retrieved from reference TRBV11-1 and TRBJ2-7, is EAEVAQSPRYKITEKSQAVAFWCDPISGHATLYWYRQILGQGPELLVQFQDESVVDDSQLPKDRFSAERLKGVDSTLKIQPAELGDSAMYLCASSSSRGSSYEQYFGPGTRLTVT.

CDR3 sequence reads: CASSLISASGRPSSYEQYF. The CDR3 DNA reads as TGTGCCAGCAGCTTAATCTCAGCTAGCGGGAGGCCCAGCTCCTACGAGCAGTACTTC. The V call is TRBV7-9, the J call TRBJ2-7; 11 nucleotides match TRBD2. Germline V gene lookup returns CDR1 SEHNR and CDR2 FQNEAQ (reference sequence). With V trimmed by 2 bases and J by 0 bases, 12 bases remained unmatched. The length of the CDR3 is 19 residues. Together with reference TRBV7-9 and TRBJ2-7, the CDR3 gives the full variable domain: DTGVSQNPRHKITKRGQNVTFRCDPISEHNRLYWYRQTLGQGPEFLTYFQNEAQLEKSRLLSDRFSAERPKGSFSTLEIQRTEQGDSAMYLCASSLISASGRPSSYEQYFGPGTRLTVT.

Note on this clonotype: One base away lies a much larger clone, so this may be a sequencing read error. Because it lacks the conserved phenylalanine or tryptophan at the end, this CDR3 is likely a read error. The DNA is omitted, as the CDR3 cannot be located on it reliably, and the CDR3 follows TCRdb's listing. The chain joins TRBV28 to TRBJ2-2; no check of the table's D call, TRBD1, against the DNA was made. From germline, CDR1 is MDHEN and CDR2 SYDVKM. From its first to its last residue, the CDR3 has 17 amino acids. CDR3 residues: CASSFSGLGANTGELSS.

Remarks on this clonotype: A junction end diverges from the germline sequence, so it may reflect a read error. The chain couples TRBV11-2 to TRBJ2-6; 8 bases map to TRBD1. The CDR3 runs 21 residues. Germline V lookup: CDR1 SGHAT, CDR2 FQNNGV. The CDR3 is CAGSMGGDRGISLSGANVLTF. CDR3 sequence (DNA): TGTGCCGGCAGCATGGGTGGAGACAGGGGCATTTCCCTTTCTGGGGCCAACGTCCTGACTTTC.

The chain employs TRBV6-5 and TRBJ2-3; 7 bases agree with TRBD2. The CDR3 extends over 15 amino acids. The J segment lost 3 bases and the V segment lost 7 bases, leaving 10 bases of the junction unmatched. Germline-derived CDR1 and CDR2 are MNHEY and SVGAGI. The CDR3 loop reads CASKPEQAGTDTQYF. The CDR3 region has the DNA TGTGCCAGCAAACCAGAACAAGCGGGAACAGATACGCAGTATTTT.

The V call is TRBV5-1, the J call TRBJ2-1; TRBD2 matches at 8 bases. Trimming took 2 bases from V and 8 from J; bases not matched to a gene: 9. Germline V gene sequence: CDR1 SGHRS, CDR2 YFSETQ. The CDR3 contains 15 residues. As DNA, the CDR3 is TGCGCCAGCAGCTTAGGGCTAGCGGGTAAAGATGAGCAGTTCTTC. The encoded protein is CASSLGLAGKDEQFF. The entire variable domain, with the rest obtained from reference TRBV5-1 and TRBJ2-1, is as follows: KAGVTQTPRYLIKTRGQQVTLSCSPISGHRSVSWYQQTPGQGLQFLFEYFSETQRNKGNFPGRFSGRQFSNSRSEMNVSTLELGDSALYLCASSLGLAGKDEQFFGPGTRLTVL.

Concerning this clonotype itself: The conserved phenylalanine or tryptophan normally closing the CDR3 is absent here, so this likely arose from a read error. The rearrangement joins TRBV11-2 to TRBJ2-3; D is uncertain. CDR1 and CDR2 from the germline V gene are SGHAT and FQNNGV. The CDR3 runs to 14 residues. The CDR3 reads CASSPQDATDAQYV. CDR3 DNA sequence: TGTGCCAGCAGTCCCCAGGACGCCACAGATGCGCAGTATGTT.

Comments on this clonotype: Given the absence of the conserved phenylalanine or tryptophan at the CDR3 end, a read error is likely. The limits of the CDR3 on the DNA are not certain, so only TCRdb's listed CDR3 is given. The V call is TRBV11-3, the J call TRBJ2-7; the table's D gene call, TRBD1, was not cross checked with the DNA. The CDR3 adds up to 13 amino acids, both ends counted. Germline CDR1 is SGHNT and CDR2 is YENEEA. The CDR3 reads CANSVGQSYEHYI.

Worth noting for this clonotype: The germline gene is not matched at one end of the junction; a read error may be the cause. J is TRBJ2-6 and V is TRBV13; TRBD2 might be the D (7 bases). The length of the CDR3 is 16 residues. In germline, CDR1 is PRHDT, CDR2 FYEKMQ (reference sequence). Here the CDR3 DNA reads TGCGCCAGCGGCTCAGAGGGGGGGAGTGAGGCCAACGTCCTGACTTTC. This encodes CASGSEGGSEANVLTF.

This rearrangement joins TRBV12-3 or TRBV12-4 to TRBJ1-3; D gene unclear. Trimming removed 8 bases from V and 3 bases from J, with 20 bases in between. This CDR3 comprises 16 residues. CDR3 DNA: TGTGCCAGCGGGGATACCTCCGGTCTTCATGGAAACACCATATATTTT. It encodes CASGDTSGLHGNTIYF.

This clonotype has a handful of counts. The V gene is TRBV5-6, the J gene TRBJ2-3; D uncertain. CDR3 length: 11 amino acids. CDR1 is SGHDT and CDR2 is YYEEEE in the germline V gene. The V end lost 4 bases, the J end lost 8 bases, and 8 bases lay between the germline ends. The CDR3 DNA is TGTGCCAGCAGCCGATTGGGTACGCAGTATTTT. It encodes CASSRLGTQYF.

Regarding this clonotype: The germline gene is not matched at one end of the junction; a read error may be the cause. The CDR3 sequence is CASIAAGSGSSNEQYF. Written as DNA, the CDR3 is TGTGCCAGTATCGCCGCCGGGAGCGGGAGCTCCAACGAGCAGTACTTC. This chain connects TRBV4-2 to TRBJ2-7, with 8 bases fitting TRBD2. The germline gives CDR1 LGHNA, CDR2 YNFKEQ. The CDR3 has 16 residues.

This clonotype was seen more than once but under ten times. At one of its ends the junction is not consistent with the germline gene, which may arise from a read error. For the CDR3, the DNA is TGCAGCCTTTCACTTGACGGGTACTACTATGACTACACCTTC. Amino acid sequence: CSLSLDGYYYDYTF. This chain links TRBV29-1 with TRBJ1-2; no definite D call. Germline CDR1 and CDR2: SQVTM and ANQGSEA. The CDR3 is 14 amino acids.